Reported below is one T cell receptor beta chain. The data derive from a study of control samples from healthy donors and cancer patients. TCRdb's table, derived via immunoSEQ multiplex PCR, lists solely in-frame clones and lacks some. Of 390,000 or so clones in the sample, over 75% were seen once. The sequenced material came from PBMCs. The sequence derives from a man in his forties with head and neck cancer.

CDR3 in DNA: TGTGCCAGCAGCCCGGTGGCATTCCAAGAGACCCAGTACTTC. It yields the protein CASSPVAFQETQYF. The V call is TRBV11-2, the J call TRBJ2-5; D gene uncertain. The CDR3 is 14 amino acids. The V end was cut by 5 bases, the J end by 1 base, with 11 bases between. Germline V gene sequence: CDR1 SGHAT, CDR2 FQNNGV.